One sample yielded the 24 T cell receptor beta chains listed below, sequenced in a study of early T cells in non-severe SARS-CoV-2 infection. TCRdb independently ran MiXCR on the 5' RACE reads; one entry per CDR3 protein. The sample yields fewer than 50,000 distinct CDR3 sequences, 12% seen once. Specimen: whole blood. The receptors stem from an adult who was a healthcare worker with PCR-confirmed SARS-CoV-2 infection or an uninfected control (not recorded which).

The V call is TRBV27, the J call TRBJ2-7; 15 positions match TRBD2. Unmatched junction bases numbered 8, after V lost 7 bases and J lost 7 bases. In germline, CDR1 is MNHEY, CDR2 SMNVEV (reference sequence). The CDR3 extends over 15 amino acids. The CDR3 DNA reads TGTGCCAGCACGGGACTAGCGGGAGGATTCGAAGAGCAGTACTTC. Protein product: CASTGLAGGFEEQYF.

This clonotype was counted many times. V and J are TRBV9 and TRBJ2-1; no definite D call. CDR1 is SGDLS, CDR2 YYNGEE, per germline. CDR3 length equals 16 residues. V gave up 0 bases and J gave up 7 bases, with 17 bases separating them. Here the CDR3 reads CASSVAGNFPSNEQFF. The CDR3 region has the DNA TGTGCCAGCAGCGTAGCCGGCAATTTCCCCTCTAATGAGCAGTTCTTC.

This clonotype was seen at least ten times. Compared with germline, one end of the junction differs, possibly owing to a read error. V usage is TRBV28 and J usage is TRBJ2-1, with 8 nucleotides matching TRBD1. This CDR3 spans 12 amino acids. Per germline, CDR1 MDHEN and CDR2 SYDVKM. The DNA of the CDR3 is TGTGCCAGCAGTGAGACCGGGACAGGAAAATCTTTC. Amino acids: CASSETGTGKSF.

Many counts were recorded for this clonotype. The chain employs TRBV20-1 and TRBJ1-1; tentatively, D is TRBD1 (6 bases). V lost 4 bases and J lost 4, with 10 bases in between. Germline CDR1 is DFQATT and CDR2 is SNEGSKA (reference sequence). This CDR3 is 12 amino acids long. The chain's CDR3 is CSAKGGFTEAFF. In nucleotides, the CDR3 is TGCAGTGCTAAAGGGGGATTCACTGAAGCTTTCTTT.

This clonotype has a count of ten or more. This chain joins TRBV28 and TRBJ2-3; 12 nucleotides align to TRBD2. This CDR3 is 17 amino acids long. CDR1 is MDHEN, CDR2 SYDVKM, per germline. Unmatched junction bases numbered 6, after V lost 0 bases and J lost 5 bases. CDR3 coding DNA: TGTGCCAGCAGTTTATGGCTAGCGGGAGGGCCCGAAGATACGCAGTATTTT. It yields the protein CASSLWLAGGPEDTQYF. Combining the CDR3 with reference TRBV28 and TRBJ2-3 gives the whole variable domain DVKVTQSSRYLVKRTGEKVFLECVQDMDHENMFWYRQDPGLGLRLIYFSYDVKMKEKGDIPEGYSVSREKKERFSLILESASTNQTSMYLCASSLWLAGGPEDTQYFGPGTRLTVL.

At least ten counts were recorded for this clonotype. J is TRBJ1-2 and V is TRBV6-2 or TRBV6-3, with no clear D. CDR3 size: 14 residues. Trimming cost V 5 bases and J 6 bases, with 16 bases left between them. The germline CDR1 and CDR2 sequences are MNHEY and SVGEGT. CDR3 sequence (DNA): TGTGCCAGCAGTACGCCCGCGGTGTCTGATGGCTACACCTTC. It encodes CASSTPAVSDGYTF.

This clonotype was recorded a few times. The chain links TRBV12-3 or TRBV12-4 to TRBJ2-1; 7 positions agree with TRBD1. The CDR3 is 14 amino acids. The V gene end was trimmed by 5 bases and the J gene end by 8 bases; junction bases not matched to a gene: 9. As DNA, the CDR3 is TGTGCCAGCAGTATACTAGGGGGCAGGGATGAGCAGTTCTTC. Its protein product is CASSILGGRDEQFF.

This clonotype has at least ten counts. The chain has TRBV4-3 and TRBJ1-2; D unresolved. The CDR3 totals 17 residues. Germline V gives CDR1 LGHNA, CDR2 YSLEER. The V end lost 1 base, the J end lost 4 bases, and 19 bases lay between the germline ends. CDR3: CASSQAPTQISGYGYTF. The CDR3 DNA sequence: TGCGCCAGCAGCCAAGCCCCGACGCAAATCTCGGGCTATGGCTACACCTTC.

This clonotype was recorded at least ten times. The V call is TRBV4-2, the J call TRBJ2-7; the match to TRBD1 covers 10 bases. The CDR3 is 16 residues long. The V gene's germline CDR1 is LGHNA and CDR2 YNFKEQ. V dropped 3 bases and J dropped 5; count of bases not matched to a gene: 10. In DNA form, the CDR3 reads TGTGCCAGCAGCCAGAACCGGGACAGGGGTACCCACGAGCAGTACTTC. Translating gives CASSQNRDRGTHEQYF.

This clonotype was observed a handful of times. The chain couples TRBV28 to TRBJ1-1; D not certain. V shed 8 bases and J shed 0 bases, with 13 bases lying between them. The CDR3 runs 14 residues. The germline gives CDR1 MDHEN, CDR2 SYDVKM. The DNA for the CDR3 is TGTGCCAGCCTCGGACCCACCATGAACACTGAAGCTTTCTTT. This sequence encodes CASLGPTMNTEAFF.

V is TRBV6-2 or TRBV6-3 and J is TRBJ2-7; weak D call: TRBD1 (6 bases). This CDR3 is built from 12 residues. Germline loops: CDR1 MNHEY, CDR2 SVGEGT. Between the trimmed V and J ends, which lost 4 bases and 3 bases, there was a span of 7 bases. This CDR3 reads CASSSQGYEQYF. The CDR3 DNA is TGTGCCAGCAGTTCACAGGGCTACGAGCAGTACTTC.

Ten or more counts support this clonotype. The chain employs TRBV7-8 and TRBJ2-1; 10 positions match TRBD2. Germline CDR1 and CDR2: SGHVS and FQNEAQ. The ends lost 4 bases at V and 8 bases at J; junction bases unmatched: 8. This CDR3 comprises 15 residues. The DNA for the CDR3 is TGTGCCAGCAGCTCTCAGAGCGGGAGGGGAGATGAGCAGTTCTTC. Its translation is CASSSQSGRGDEQFF.

This clonotype has ten or more counts. The chain recombines TRBV7-8 with TRBJ2-7; D not certain. Trimming pared 3 bases from V and 4 bases from J, leaving 4 bases between. The CDR3 has 11 residues. Per the germline V gene, CDR1 is SGHVS and CDR2 is FQNEAQ. CDR3 coding DNA: TGTGCCAGCAGCTTGGATTACGAGCAGTACTTC. This gives the protein CASSLDYEQYF.

A few counts support this clonotype. The chain recombines TRBV7-3 with TRBJ2-7, with 7 positions matching TRBD1. CDR1 and CDR2 (germline): SGHTA, FQGTGA. V lost 10 bases and J lost 3; bases outside the gene matches: 12. This CDR3 has 14 amino acids. In DNA form, the CDR3 reads TGTGCCATCCCTGCCCCACCAGGGGGCTACGAGCAGTACTTC. It is translated as CAIPAPPGGYEQYF.

This clonotype was seen at least ten times. The gene calls are TRBV6-2 or TRBV6-3 and TRBJ1-1; TRBD1 might be the D (6 bases). Trimming stripped 6 bases from V and 0 bases from J, with 14 bases between. The CDR3 is 15 amino acids. The germline CDR1 and CDR2 sequences are MNHEY and SVGEGT. CDR3 amino acids: CASRGHSRLNTEAFF. In nucleotides, the CDR3 is TGTGCCAGCAGGGGACACTCCCGACTGAACACTGAAGCTTTCTTT.

The chain links TRBV4-1 to TRBJ1-4, with TRBD1 matching over 7 bases. CDR1 MGHRA and CDR2 YSYEKL come from the germline V gene. After removal of 0 bases from V and 3 bases from J, the junction contained 4 bases not matched to a gene. CDR3 length: 16 amino acids. CDR3 DNA sequence: TGCGCCAGCAGCCAAGAAGGGGGACAGCCTAATGAAAAACTGTTTTTT. Its protein is CASSQEGGQPNEKLFF.

V usage is TRBV11-2 and J usage is TRBJ2-2; D is undetermined. CDR1 and CDR2 (germline): SGHAT, FQNNGV. The CDR3 covers 15 residues. V was pared by 4 bases and J by 3 bases, with 12 bases between. CDR3 in DNA: TGTGCCAGCAGCTCGATTCCGGTGGACACCGGGGAGCTGTTTTTT. As protein: CASSSIPVDTGELFF.

The table lists this clonotype with many counts. The CDR3 protein is CATRGGGRTGELFF. DNA of the CDR3: TGTGCCACCCGAGGCGGGGGGCGTACCGGGGAGCTGTTTTTT. The chain uses TRBV28 and TRBJ2-2; 8 bases line up with TRBD2. The V segment lost 10 bases and the J segment 5 bases; nucleotides outside the gene matches: 9. CDR3 size: 14 residues. Per the germline V gene, CDR1 is MDHEN and CDR2 is SYDVKM.

This clonotype has just a few counts. V is TRBV30 and J is TRBJ1-5, with a possible D match to TRBD1 (6 bases). V was shortened by 0 bases and J by 5 bases, with 8 bases between the two germline ends. In germline, CDR1 is GTSNPN, CDR2 SVGIG (reference sequence). CDR3 length: 13 residues. CDR3 residues: CAWSVGGDQPQHF. The CDR3, as DNA: TGTGCCTGGAGTGTGGGGGGCGATCAGCCCCAGCATTTT.

There are a few counts of this clonotype. At one boundary the junction diverges from the germline segment, which might be a read error. The chain uses TRBV6-2 or TRBV6-3 and TRBJ2-2; 9 bases agree with TRBD1. Germline assignment: CDR1 MNHEY and CDR2 SVGEGT. The CDR3 runs 13 residues. CDR3 loop: CASTYRGQGELFF. CDR3 nucleotide sequence: TGTGCCAGCACTTACAGGGGGCAAGGGGAGCTGTTTTTT.

The rearrangement joins TRBV4-1 to TRBJ2-5, with TRBD2 identical over 9 bases. Germline trimming cut 5 bases from V and 5 bases from J; bases unmatched to any gene: 9. Germline-derived CDR1 and CDR2 are MGHRA and YSYEKL. The CDR3 consists of 15 residues. For the CDR3, the DNA is TGCGCCAGCAGCTCCCGCGGTAGCGGGGGTGAGACCCAGTACTTC. It specifies CASSSRGSGGETQYF.

J is TRBJ2-5 and V is TRBV20-1, with D perhaps matching TRBD2 (5 bases). The CDR3 extends over 12 amino acids. Looked up from germline, CDR1 is DFQATT and CDR2 is SNEGSKA (reference sequence). V was trimmed by 6 bases and J by 4 bases, leaving 12 bases between them. This chain's CDR3 is CSADSGGETQYF. As DNA, the CDR3 is TGCAGTGCAGACTCCGGAGGAGAGACCCAGTACTTC.

This chain uses TRBV29-1 with TRBJ2-7; D gene ambiguous. Trimming shortened V by 3 bases and J by 2 bases, and 14 bases separated the two germline ends. CDR1 SQVTM and CDR2 ANQGSEA come from the germline V gene. The CDR3 sequence is 14 residues long. This CDR3 reads CSVETWAPTYEQYF. The CDR3 DNA sequence: TGCAGCGTTGAGACGTGGGCCCCCACCTACGAGCAGTACTTC.

This clonotype was counted many times. V usage is TRBV12-3 or TRBV12-4 and J usage is TRBJ2-1; D call uncertain. V was pared by 3 bases and J by 1 base, with 10 bases between. CDR3 length equals 15 residues. CDR3 in DNA: TGTGCCAGCAGTTTTTATCTCGGGTCCTACAATGAGCAGTTCTTC. It yields the protein CASSFYLGSYNEQFF.